This is a list of T cell receptor beta chains from one sample in a study of T cell changes during pregnancy in multiple sclerosis. Profiling relied on immunoSEQ multiplex PCR, and the TCRdb table lists in-frame clones only, not all of them. The sample gives 55,000 to 65,000 clones, more than 90% of which show up once; roughly 1.5% is in the top ten. The sample consisted of peripheral blood, taken in the second trimester of pregnancy. The origin of the receptors is a female donor with multiple sclerosis, enrolled in a pregnancy study. Both conserved end residues are part of each CDR3. A D gene is named only where the DNA matches it firmly. Clone sizes are given selectively: once, few, many, or a class where the clone is expanded.

v_gene	abundance	d_gene	j_gene	CDR3nt	CDR3aa
TRBV11-2	.	TRBD1	TRBJ1-1	TGTGCCAGCAGCCCATGGGGACAGATCGACACTGAAGCTTTCTTT	CASSPWGQIDTEAFF
TRBV30	.	.	TRBJ2-5	TGTGCCTGGGCAACAGGGGGGGGTGAGACCCAGTACTTC	CAWATGGGETQYF
TRBV9	.	.	TRBJ1-1	TGTGCCAGCACCCCCCAGACCGGGATTGGGACTGAAGCTTTCTTT	CASTPQTGIGTEAFF
TRBV10-3	.	TRBD1	TRBJ1-2	TGTGCCACCAACAACCCCACAGGGGGCTATGGCTACACCTTC	CATNNPTGGYGYTF
TRBV16	once	TRBD2	TRBJ2-5	TGTGCCAGCAGCCGTAGCGGGAGCGTGCAAGAGACCCAGTACTTC	CASSRSGSVQETQYF
TRBV7-9	.	TRBD1	TRBJ2-7	TGTGCCAGCAGCTTAGAGGGACAGGGGAGCGAGCAGTACTTC	CASSLEGQGSEQYF
TRBV5-6	.	.	TRBJ2-7	TGTGCCAGCAGCTTGGTGGGACACTCTACCTACGAGCAGTACTTC	CASSLVGHSTYEQYF
TRBV4-1	.	.	TRBJ2-6	TGCGCCAGCAGGAGAACTGGGGCCAACGTCCTGACTTTC	CASRRTGANVLTF
TRBV30	.	.	TRBJ2-7	TGTGCCTGGAGTGTACAAGTTACAACGGGGGAGCAGTACTTC	CAWSVQVTTGEQYF
TRBV5-1	.	.	TRBJ1-3	TGCGCCAGCAGCTTGGCACCGGGGGGGGACGGAAACACCATATATTTT	CASSLAPGGDGNTIYF
TRBV7-9	.	.	TRBJ2-5	TGTGCCAGCAGGGGGCTTCTCATCCAAGAGACCCAGTACTTC	CASRGLLIQETQYF
TRBV14	few	.	TRBJ1-2	TGTGCCAGCAGCCAAGATTGGGGAGATGGCTACACCTTC	CASSQDWGDGYTF
TRBV2	.	TRBD2	TRBJ2-1	TGTGCCAGCAGGTGGGCGGGGGGGGAGCAGTTCTTC	CASRWAGGEQFF
TRBV10-3	few	TRBD2	TRBJ2-1	TGTGCCATCAAGTCGGCAGAGGGACTAGTGATCTTC	CAIKSAEGLVIF
TRBV28	.	.	TRBJ1-2	TGTGCCAGCAGTTTATTACGGGGGGAGGGCTATGGCTACACCTTC	CASSLLRGEGYGYTF
TRBV4-1	.	.	TRBJ2-1	TGCGCCAGCAGCCAAGATCGGGGGTCCTACAATGAGCAGTTCTTC	CASSQDRGSYNEQFF
TRBV9	.	TRBD2	TRBJ2-7	TGTGCCAGCAGCCCCCGGACTAGCGGGACCTACGAGCAGTACTTC	CASSPRTSGTYEQYF
TRBV4-1	.	.	TRBJ1-2	TGCGCCAGCAGCCAAGATGCCGTAGCGACTAACTATGGCTACACCTTC	CASSQDAVATNYGYTF
TRBV6-5	.	TRBD1	TRBJ1-2	TGTGCCAGCAACCAACAGGGGGCTAACTATGGCTACACCTTC	CASNQQGANYGYTF
TRBV29-1	.	.	TRBJ2-7	TGCAGCGTTGAAGATAGCCTCTACGAGCAGTACTTC	CSVEDSLYEQYF
TRBV7-2	.	TRBD1	TRBJ1-1	TGTGCCAGCAGCGGGACAGGAGTGGCTGAAGCTTTCTTT	CASSGTGVAEAFF
TRBV6-6	.	TRBD1	TRBJ2-1	TGTGCCAGCAGGACGGCAGGGGGCGCTTACAATGAGCAGTTCTTC	CASRTAGGAYNEQFF
TRBV27	.	TRBD2	TRBJ2-7	TGTGCCAGCAGTTCCCGAATCCATAGGACCGGACTAGCGGGAGTCGAGCAGTACTTC	CASSSRIHRTGLAGVEQYF
TRBV2	.	TRBD1	TRBJ1-6	TGTGCCAGCAGTAACTCCGGGACAGGGACGCCGTGGGATAATTCACCCCTCCACTTT	CASSNSGTGTPWDNSPLHF
TRBV18	.	TRBD2	TRBJ2-1	TGTGCCAGCTCACCCTACTTTTCGGGACTAGCGGGAGGTGGTTCCTACAATGAGCAGTTCTTC	CASSPYFSGLAGGGSYNEQFF
TRBV27	.	.	TRBJ2-3	TGTGCCAGCAGGGGGGGGCTGCGGTATATTGATACGCAGTATTTT	CASRGGLRYIDTQYF
TRBV19	.	TRBD1	TRBJ2-7	TGTGCCAGTAGTATGACCTACGACAGGGGCGAGCAGTACTTC	CASSMTYDRGEQYF
TRBV28	.	TRBD1	TRBJ1-1	TGTGCCAGCACCGTAGGACAGGGAGAGACTGAAGCTTTCTTT	CASTVGQGETEAFF
TRBV28	.	.	TRBJ1-4	TGTGCCAGCAGTTTGAGGTTAGGGGCCCTCGCAACTAATGAAAAACTGTTTTTT	CASSLRLGALATNEKLFF
TRBV28	.	TRBD1	TRBJ2-5	TGTGCCAGCAGGAAAGGGACAGGTAGATTGTATATGTGGGAGACCCAGTACTTC	CASRKGTGRLYMWETQYF
TRBV18	.	TRBD1	TRBJ2-1	TGTGCCAGCTCACTGGGGGACAGTTACAATGAGCAGTTCTTC	CASSLGDSYNEQFF
TRBV7-9	once	TRBD1	TRBJ1-4	TGTGCCAGCAGCTCGACAGGGGGCGTTGAAAAACTGTTTTTT	CASSSTGGVEKLFF
TRBV9	.	TRBD1	TRBJ1-1	TGTGCCAGCAGCGCAGGGGGTCTGAACACTGAAGCTTTCTTT	CASSAGGLNTEAFF
TRBV9	.	TRBD2	TRBJ2-1	TGTGCCAGCAGCGTAGGGAGGGCGGGAGTAGAGCAGTTCTTC	CASSVGRAGVEQFF
TRBV7-9	few	.	TRBJ1-1	TGTGCCAGCAGCTTTCCAGGGCACACTGAAGCTTTCTTT	CASSFPGHTEAFF
TRBV27	.	.	TRBJ2-1	TGTGCCAGCAGTTTAGGAGGTAATGAGCAGTTCTTC	CASSLGGNEQFF
TRBV6-6	once	TRBD1	TRBJ2-7	TGTGCCAGCAGACAGGGGTCCTACGAGCAGTACTTC	CASRQGSYEQYF
TRBV10-2	.	.	TRBJ2-7	TGCGCCAGCAGCGATAACAGGTACTCCTACGAGCAGTACTTC	CASSDNRYSYEQYF
TRBV9	.	.	TRBJ2-3	TGTGCCAGCAGCGGTTTGGGACTCCCTTATTCCCCCACAGATACGCAGTATTTT	CASSGLGLPYSPTDTQYF
TRBV6-5	.	.	TRBJ2-3	TGTGCCAGCAGTTATTCTCCAGATACGCAGTATTTT	CASSYSPDTQYF
TRBV7-2	.	.	TRBJ2-2	TGTGCCAGCAGCCAAGACAGTTCAGGCACCGGGGAGCTGTTTTTT	CASSQDSSGTGELFF
TRBV18	.	.	TRBJ1-1	TGTGCCAGCTCATCCGACACTGAAGCTTTCTTT	CASSSDTEAFF
TRBV5-6	.	TRBD1	TRBJ1-1	TGTGCCAGCAGCCCGCAGGGGGGCCAGCAGAACACTGAAGCTTTCTTT	CASSPQGGQQNTEAFF
TRBV5-4	.	TRBD1	TRBJ1-2	TGTGCCAGCAGCCACGACAGGGGGATGGCCTATGGCTACACCTTC	CASSHDRGMAYGYTF
TRBV5-6	.	TRBD1	TRBJ2-7	TGTGCCAGCAGCGGGGACAGGGGCCTCGACGAGCAGTACTTC	CASSGDRGLDEQYF
TRBV5-8	.	TRBD1	TRBJ1-5	TGTGCCAGCAGCTTGGGTGGGACAGGGGAAATTACAAGCAATCAGCCCCAGCATTTT	CASSLGGTGEITSNQPQHF
TRBV19	.	.	TRBJ2-3	TGTGCCAGTAGTATACCTCCCAGCACAGATACGCAGTATTTT	CASSIPPSTDTQYF
TRBV10-3	.	.	TRBJ2-3	TGTGCCATCAGTGAGTCGAGGGCGGGAGATACGCAGTATTTT	CAISESRAGDTQYF
TRBV30	.	.	TRBJ2-7	TGTGCCTGGAGTGGGGGGGTCGAGCAGTACTTC	CAWSGGVEQYF
TRBV4-3	.	.	TRBJ2-1	TGCGCCAGCAGCCAAGATCGGGGTAGGAGGAATGAGCAGTTCTTC	CASSQDRGRRNEQFF
TRBV27	once	TRBD1	TRBJ2-3	TGTGCCAGCAGTCCATTTACAGGGGGCATAGATACGCAGTATTTT	CASSPFTGGIDTQYF
TRBV5-6	once	.	TRBJ2-2	TGTGCCAGCAGCTCAGGATACAGGGTGAACACCGGGGAGCTGTTTTTT	CASSSGYRVNTGELFF
TRBV9	.	.	TRBJ2-1	TGTGCCAGCAGCGCCAGGGTGAGCTCCTACAATGAGCAGTTCTTC	CASSARVSSYNEQFF
TRBV21-1	.	.	TRBJ2-3	TGTGCCAGCAGCAAAGGGGTCAAGTTAGCGAGCACAGATACGCAGTATTTT	CASSKGVKLASTDTQYF
TRBV4-1	.	.	TRBJ2-7	TGCGCCAGCAGCCAAGTAGGAGAGGGTCGCGAGCAGTACTTC	CASSQVGEGREQYF